This is a list of T cell receptor beta chains from one sample in a study of beta chain features in type 1 diabetes. Sequencing used immunoSEQ multiplex PCR; TCRdb keeps in-frame clones, though not all of them. This table has about 640,000 clones, approximately 13% appearing once. The sequenced sample was naive CD4+ T cells from blood. These receptors all stem from a man in his thirties or forties with type 1 diabetes. Each CDR3 is given with its conserved first and last residue. D genes are given only for firm matches. Size values are once, few and many counts, or a class for expanded clones, and some rows have none.

j_gene,d_gene,len,v_gene,abundance,CDR3nt,CDR3aa
TRBJ1-2,TRBD1,13,TRBV18,.,TGTGCCAGCTCACTGGGACAGGCGTATGGCTACACCTTC,CASSLGQAYGYTF
TRBJ2-2,.,15,TRBV7-2,few,TGTGCCAGCAGCCTGACAGGAACAATCACCGGGGAGCTGTTTTTT,CASSLTGTITGELFF
TRBJ2-3,.,14,TRBV5-1,.,TGCGCCAGCAGCGAAGGACGCGCCACAGATACGCAGTATTTT,CASSEGRATDTQYF
TRBJ2-5,.,12,TRBV2,.,TGTGCCAGCGTCCTTCAAGGAGAGACCCAGTACTTC,CASVLQGETQYF
TRBJ1-4,TRBD1,15,TRBV25-1,few,TGTGCCAGCAGTGTACTGACAGGGGGTAATGAAAAACTGTTTTTT,CASSVLTGGNEKLFF
TRBJ1-6,TRBD1,15,TRBV5-1,few,TGCGCCAGCAGCTTGGAGGGGACAGGGGATTCACCCCTCCACTTT,CASSLEGTGDSPLHF
TRBJ2-7,.,13,TRBV29-1,.,TGCAGCGGCAGCTCAGACAGGCCCTACGAGCAGTACTTC,CSGSSDRPYEQYF
TRBJ2-1,.,16,TRBV27,.,TGTGCCAGCAGTTTATTCGGCAGTTCGGCAACAACTGAGCAGTTCTTC,CASSLFGSSATTEQFF
TRBJ2-2,.,12,TRBV7-9,.,TGTGCCAGCAGTTCCAACACCGGGGAGCTGTTTTTT,CASSSNTGELFF
TRBJ2-5,TRBD1,14,TRBV11-2,.,TGTGCCAGCAGCATTGGACAGGGAGTGGAGACCCAGTACTTC,CASSIGQGVETQYF
TRBJ2-7,.,17,TRBV14,few,TGTGCCAGCAGCCGTCCCAGGGAACAAGCCACCTCCTACGAGCAGTACTTC,CASSRPREQATSYEQYF
TRBJ2-7,.,13,TRBV28,few,TGTGCCAGCAATTTAGGGGCGACCTACGAGCAGTACTTC,CASNLGATYEQYF
TRBJ1-5,.,15,TRBV6-5,.,TGTGCCAGCAGTTACTCGTTCAAACCGGATCAGCCCCAGCATTTT,CASSYSFKPDQPQHF
TRBJ2-7,.,14,TRBV28,few,TGTGCCAGCAGTTTACGAGCAGGGGCACACGAGCAGTACTTC,CASSLRAGAHEQYF
TRBJ1-4,TRBD1,13,TRBV19,few,TGTGCCAGTAGCCTAGACAGGGCCGCAAAACTGTTTTTT,CASSLDRAAKLFF
TRBJ2-7,.,14,TRBV5-1,.,TGCGCCAGCAGCCGGGATAGTGGAGGGTACGAGCAGTACTTC,CASSRDSGGYEQYF
TRBJ2-1,TRBD1,16,TRBV7-2,.,TGTGCCAGCAGCTCCGATCTAGGGACAGGGCTCAATGAGCAGTTCTTC,CASSSDLGTGLNEQFF
TRBJ2-5,.,11,TRBV6-5,.,TGTGCCAGCAGTTACAAAGAGACCCAGTACTTC,CASSYKETQYF
TRBJ2-5,TRBD2,16,TRBV7-2,few,TGTGCCAGCACCGGAGGGACTAGCGGGGGGCCTTGGACCCAGTACTTC,CASTGGTSGGPWTQYF
TRBJ2-7,.,14,TRBV6-1,.,TGTGCCACCACCCGGACCGAAGATTCCTACGAGCAGTACTTC,CATTRTEDSYEQYF
TRBJ2-3,.,13,TRBV4-2,.,TGTGCCAGCAGCCCTCAGGGTTTAGATACGCAGTATTTT,CASSPQGLDTQYF
TRBJ2-5,.,13,TRBV2,.,TGTGCCAGCAGTGAAACAGCTAGCAGCGCCCAGTACTTC,CASSETASSAQYF
TRBJ1-1,.,13,TRBV29-1,few,TGCAGCAACTTGCGGACAGAAAACACTGAAGCTTTCTTT,CSNLRTENTEAFF
TRBJ1-3,.,17,TRBV7-2,.,TGTGCCAGCAGCTTAGCGTTGAGGGGCCTCTCTGGAAACACCATATATTTT,CASSLALRGLSGNTIYF
TRBJ2-1,.,15,TRBV25-1,few,TGTGCCAGCAGTCAGACAGTCGGGCTGCTCAATGAGCAGTTCTTC,CASSQTVGLLNEQFF
TRBJ2-6,.,16,TRBV2,.,TGTGCCAGCAGACGAGAGGCGTTATCTGGGGCCAACGTCCTGACTTTC,CASRREALSGANVLTF
TRBJ2-5,.,15,TRBV5-4,.,TGTGCCAGCAGCACCGTGGGACAAAGGGAAGAGACCCAGTACTTC,CASSTVGQREETQYF
TRBJ2-6,.,15,TRBV5-6,.,TGTGCCACTGGAGGTTTGAGCTCTGGGGCCAACGTCCTGACTTTC,CATGGLSSGANVLTF
TRBJ2-5,TRBD1,14,TRBV29-1,few,TGCAGCGTTGAACCCCGGACAGGGAGGGAGACCCAGTACTTC,CSVEPRTGRETQYF
TRBJ2-1,TRBD2,14,TRBV7-2,few,TGTGCCAGCAGCTTAACGGGGGGATACAATGAGCAGTTCTTC,CASSLTGGYNEQFF
TRBJ1-4,.,11,TRBV9,once,TGTGCCAGCAGCGTAGCTGAAAAACTGTTTTTT,CASSVAEKLFF
TRBJ2-1,TRBD1,15,TRBV5-1,.,TGCGCCAGCAGCTCCCCCGAGACAGGGGACAAAGTTCGGTTCTTC,CASSSPETGDKVRFF
TRBJ2-2,TRBD1,17,TRBV19,.,TGTGCCAGTAGTACGGGGACAGGGCGGTCGAACACCGGGGAGCTGTTTTTT,CASSTGTGRSNTGELFF
TRBJ1-5,.,12,TRBV7-9,few,TGTGCCAGCAGCCAGGGCGATCAGCCCCAGCATTTT,CASSQGDQPQHF
TRBJ2-5,TRBD2,16,TRBV5-1,few,TGCGCCAGCAACCCTACCGGTAGCGGGTCGGGGGAGACCCAGTACTTC,CASNPTGSGSGETQYF
TRBJ2-6,TRBD1,18,TRBV29-1,.,TGCAGCGTTGCAGGGACAGGGGCCGATCGCTCTGGGGCCAACGTCCTGACTTTC,CSVAGTGADRSGANVLTF
TRBJ2-7,.,12,TRBV5-6,.,TGTGCCAGCAGCTTGGGTGTCGCGCGGCAGTACTTC,CASSLGVARQYF
TRBJ2-3,.,16,TRBV5-6,.,TGTGCCAGCAGCTTGGCCGGACTAAGATACACAGATACGCAGTATTTT,CASSLAGLRYTDTQYF